This paragraph covers one TCR beta chain sequence. The target of this receptor is not known. No much larger clone exists at a distance of one base, and base qualities are not known. This specimen comes from a study of cytomegalovirus exposure and HLA in healthy donors (dated by TCRdb to about 2017). At the level of the whole study: According to a later analysis, one platform produced both the roughly 130 validation repertoires and the roughly 660 repertoires of the first cohort. To predict cytomegalovirus infection status, the study brought together high-throughput TCR immunosequencing, statistical association of individual TCRs with disease status, and machine learning. A separate validation cohort of over a hundred different subjects was used in addition to the roughly 670-subject first cohort. The study aimed to test whether signatures of past pathogen exposure could be identified by cataloging public T cell receptors. Overall study outcomes, separate from this receptor: It was suggested by the authors that the approach could potentially be generalized to other disease states and immunological phenotypes. The study gave a list of over 150 TCR beta chains associated with cytomegalovirus. In both the original and validation cohorts, the classifier was reported to diagnose cytomegalovirus status with high specificity and sensitivity. In vitro tests confirmed that a few of the cytomegalovirus-associated TCR beta chains recognize cytomegalovirus antigens. A later analysis had no HLA typing for the validation cohort, so co-occurrence there was scored across all 110 or so repertoires. While some public TCRs were present in many individuals, most TCR sequences turned up only very rarely across donors. A later analysis found that TCRs clustered in the first cohort also tended to co-occur in the 120 validation repertoires, with approximately 93% of cluster scores above 0.

The donors were included in the validation cohort of 130 or so subjects, a group kept apart from the roughly 610-subject first cohort. Libraries were prepared through the immunoSEQ multiplex PCR assay. As for how the authors treated the data: To diagnose cytomegalovirus status from the catalog of TCR beta chain sequences, a statistical classification framework was built. Imported from immuneACCESS, the table was reduced by TCRdb to in-frame sequences with V and J called. These copies leave out some clones; in studies compared against another copy, an unresolved V gene accounts for under half, and the cause of the remainder is not known. V and J calls and clone size are as listed in that table; D and trimming were resolved from the DNA. This sample has some 240,000 clones in its table, and approximately 84% of those were observed once. 0.95% to 1.5% of the sample belongs to the ten largest clones.

Cut back by 2 bases and 1 base, the V and J ends lie 7 bases apart. CDR1 and CDR2, per the germline V gene, are SGDLS and YYNGEE. The CDR3, cysteine through phenylalanine, is 13 amino acids long. Of all the DNA, just the CDR3 is kept, 39 bases in frame from base 1. The chain is encoded by TRBV9 joined to TRBJ2-7, with the D gene too uncertain to name. Sequenced input: PBMCs. This sequence was found in a young woman in good health and CMV-seropositive. The CDR3 protein: CASSVSRSYEQYF. The DNA reads TGTGCCAGCAGCGTGTCCAGATCCTACGAGCAGTACTTC.